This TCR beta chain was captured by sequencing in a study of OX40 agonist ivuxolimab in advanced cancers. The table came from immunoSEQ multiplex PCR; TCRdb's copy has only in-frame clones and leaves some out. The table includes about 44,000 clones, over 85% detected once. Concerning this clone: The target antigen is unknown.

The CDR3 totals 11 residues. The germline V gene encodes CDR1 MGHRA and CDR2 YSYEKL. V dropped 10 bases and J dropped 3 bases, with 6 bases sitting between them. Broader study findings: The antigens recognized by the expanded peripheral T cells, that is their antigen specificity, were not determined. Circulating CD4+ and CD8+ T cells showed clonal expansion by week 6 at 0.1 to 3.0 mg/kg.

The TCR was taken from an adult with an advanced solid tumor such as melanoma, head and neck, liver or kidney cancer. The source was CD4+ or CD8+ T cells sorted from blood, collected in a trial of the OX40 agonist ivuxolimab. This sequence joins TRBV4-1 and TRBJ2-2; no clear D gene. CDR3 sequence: CATFHTGELFF. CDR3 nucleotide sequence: TGCGCCACCTTTCACACCGGGGAGCTGTTTTTT.